These 27 T cell receptor beta chains share one sample of origin, sequenced in a study of somatic mutations in cytotoxic T cells in rheumatoid arthritis. Only in-frame clones appear in the TCRdb table, and some are missing; sequencing was by immunoSEQ multiplex PCR. The sample records tens of thousands of clones, 86% being singletons. The sample comprised CD8+ T cells sorted from blood. The origin of the receptors is a woman aged 50 to 60 in good health.

The chain links TRBV5-1 to TRBJ1-1; 8 bases are a match to TRBD1. The V gene end was trimmed by 4 bases and the J gene end by 2 bases; junction bases not matched to a gene: 7. Germline V CDR1 and CDR2: SGHRS, YFSETQ. CDR3 size: 15 residues. The CDR3 loop is CASSPRQGTNTEAFF. The CDR3 DNA reads TGCGCCAGCAGCCCACGACAGGGGACTAACACTGAAGCTTTCTTT.

This chain joins TRBV9 and TRBJ2-7; D gene uncertain. CDR3 length: 14 residues. Germline V lookup: CDR1 SGDLS, CDR2 YYNGEE. The ends were cut back, 0 bases at V and 0 bases at J, with 7 bases in the middle. This chain's CDR3 is CASSVDGSSYEQYF. CDR3 coding DNA: TGTGCCAGCAGCGTAGATGGAAGCTCCTACGAGCAGTACTTC.

V usage is TRBV9 and J usage is TRBJ1-1; maybe TRBD1 (6 bases). V lost 3 bases, J lost 1 base, and 13 bases lay in between. Germline CDR1 and CDR2: SGDLS and YYNGEE. CDR3 length: 15 amino acids. As DNA, the CDR3 is TGTGCCAGCAGCGATAGAACAGGGACGAACACTGAAGCTTTCTTT. Amino acid sequence: CASSDRTGTNTEAFF.

Only one count was recorded for this clone. The V call is TRBV9, the J call TRBJ2-7, with a tentative D call TRBD1 (5 bases). V dropped 4 bases and J dropped 3 bases, with 17 bases sitting between them. The germline CDR1 and CDR2 sequences are SGDLS and YYNGEE. The CDR3 has 15 residues. CDR3 bases: TGTGCCAGCAGCCAAAAGGGGCTAGACAGCTACGAGCAGTACTTC. This encodes CASSQKGLDSYEQYF.

V usage is TRBV2 and J usage is TRBJ2-3; possibly TRBD1 or TRBD2 for D (5 bases each). This CDR3 contains 13 residues. V gave up 3 bases and J gave up 6 bases, with 10 bases separating them. Germline CDR1 SNHLY, CDR2 FYNNEI. The CDR3 loop is CASSEVGVDTQYF. CDR3 nucleotides: TGTGCCAGCAGTGAGGTGGGGGTTGATACGCAGTATTTT.

This clone has a handful of counts. The chain recombines TRBV4-3 with TRBJ2-1, with 9 bases that match TRBD1. V gave up 0 bases and J gave up 0 bases; unmatched junction bases: 0. This CDR3 comprises 16 residues. Germline V gives CDR1 LGHNA, CDR2 YSLEER. This CDR3 is CASSQETGGSYNEQFF. CDR3 DNA: TGCGCCAGCAGCCAAGAGACAGGGGGCTCCTACAATGAGCAGTTCTTC.

The chain employs TRBV19 and TRBJ1-4, with a possible D match to TRBD1 (5 bases). Trimming took off 8 bases at V and 8 bases at J, with 21 bases between the two ends. Germline V lookup: CDR1 LNHDA, CDR2 SQIVND (reference sequence). This CDR3 spans 15 amino acids. CDR3 sequence: CASQSVRVRSEKLFF. CDR3 coding DNA: TGTGCCAGTCAATCGGTCAGGGTCCGGAGCGAAAAACTGTTTTTT.

The sample holds a few counts of this clone. This chain links TRBV6-1 with TRBJ1-4, with D perhaps matching TRBD1 (6 bases). The germline CDR1 and CDR2 sequences are MNHNS and SASEGT. The CDR3 totals 15 residues. V dropped 1 base and J dropped 7 bases, with 13 bases sitting between them. The CDR3 DNA follows: TGTGCCAGCAGTGAAGTCGCAGGGGAGGGTGAAAAACTGTTTTTT. Its protein product is CASSEVAGEGEKLFF.

The rearrangement links TRBV5-4 to TRBJ2-7, with D perhaps matching TRBD1 or TRBD2 (5 bases each). The CDR3 consists of 13 residues. CDR1 SGHNT and CDR2 YYREEE come from the germline V gene (reference sequence). The V end lost 0 bases, the J end lost 3 bases, and 7 bases lay between the germline ends. The CDR3 DNA is TGTGCCAGCAGCTTGGGGGACGGCTACGAGCAGTACGTC. Translation: CASSLGDGYEQYV.

The CDR3 bases are TGTGCCAGCAGTTTTGGGGGGCAAGGAAACACCATATATTTT. As protein: CASSFGGQGNTIYF. J is TRBJ1-3 and V is TRBV28; the D gene is possibly TRBD1 (6 bases). Germline assignment: CDR1 MDHEN and CDR2 SYDVKM. The V end was cut by 3 bases, the J end by 4 bases, with 10 bases between. The CDR3 runs 14 residues.

The chain recombines TRBV9 with TRBJ2-3, with D maybe TRBD2 (6 bases). Germline V gene sequence: CDR1 SGDLS, CDR2 YYNGEE. This CDR3 is built from 15 residues. Trimming removed 4 bases at V and 0 bases at J, with 12 bases between. This chain's CDR3 is CASSTRGTSTDTQYF. The CDR3 coding sequence is TGTGCCAGCAGCACCAGAGGGACTAGCACAGATACGCAGTATTTT. Full variable domain (outside the CDR3, taken from reference TRBV9 and TRBJ2-3): DSGVTQTPKHLITATGQRVTLRCSPRSGDLSVYWYQQSLDQGLQFLIQYYNGEERAKGNILERFSAQQFPDLHSELNLSSLELGDSALYFCASSTRGTSTDTQYFGPGTRLTVL.

The V and J genes are TRBV7-6 and TRBJ1-2; 7 bases fit TRBD1. The V gene's germline CDR1 is SGHVS and CDR2 FNYEAQ. V dropped 3 bases and J dropped 2; count of bases not matched to a gene: 6. CDR3 size: 15 residues. The CDR3 here is CASSFSPTGNYGYTF. The CDR3 nucleotides are TGTGCCAGCAGCTTTTCCCCGACAGGGAACTATGGCTACACCTTC.

The genes are TRBV28 and TRBJ1-3; 7 bases map to TRBD1. Germline V gene sequence: CDR1 MDHEN, CDR2 SYDVKM. The junction had 6 bases not matched to a gene; V was cut back by 7 bases and J by 9 bases. This CDR3 spans 12 amino acids. The CDR3 DNA reads TGTGCCAGCACTCAGACAGGGACCACCATATATTTT. Protein product: CASTQTGTTIYF.

This chain joins TRBV4-1 and TRBJ1-2; no firm D call. From germline, CDR1 is MGHRA and CDR2 YSYEKL. V was clipped by 0 bases and J by 8 bases, with 16 bases between them. CDR3 length equals 15 residues. The CDR3 nucleotides are TGCGCCAGCAGCCAAGAATATATCCCCTCGGCGGGCTACACCTTC. Translation gives CASSQEYIPSAGYTF.

The chain has TRBV6-6 and TRBJ2-4; 7 bases line up with TRBD2. The CDR3 loop spans 15 amino acids. Looked up from germline, CDR1 is MNHNY and CDR2 is SVGAGI (reference sequence). The ends lost 6 bases at V and 5 bases at J; junction bases unmatched: 10. As DNA, the CDR3 is TGTGCCAGCAGCAACCCCGGGGAGGGAGAAAACATTCAGTACTTC. This sequence encodes CASSNPGEGENIQYF.

The CDR3 region has the DNA TGTGCCAGCTCTCCCCAGAACCCCCTTGGCTACACCTTC. It codes for CASSPQNPLGYTF. The chain couples TRBV5-8 to TRBJ1-2; no clear D gene. The CDR3 is 13 residues long. V lost 7 bases to trimming and J lost 7 bases, with 17 bases between them. CDR1 and CDR2 (germline): SGHTS, YDEGEE.

The chain employs TRBV4-1 and TRBJ2-7, with 8 bases matching TRBD1. V lost 0 bases and J lost 2; bases outside the gene matches: 6. The V gene's germline CDR1 is MGHRA and CDR2 YSYEKL. The CDR3 loop spans 16 amino acids. The CDR3 sequence is CASSQDPGTGTYEQYV. The CDR3 coding sequence is TGCGCCAGCAGCCAAGATCCTGGGACAGGTACCTACGAGCAGTACGTC.

The gene calls are TRBV5-6 and TRBJ1-1; tentatively, D is TRBD1 (5 bases). Germline V gives CDR1 SGHDT, CDR2 YYEEEE. Trimming shortened V by 1 base and J by 11 bases, and 15 bases separated the two germline ends. This CDR3 has 13 residues. CDR3 in DNA: TGTGCCAGCAGCTTGAAAGGAGGCTGGGGGGCTTTCTTT. Translating it yields CASSLKGGWGAFF. The whole variable domain, filled in from reference TRBV5-6 and TRBJ1-1, reads DAGVTQSPTHLIKTRGQQVTLRCSPKSGHDTVSWYQQALGQGPQFIFQYYEEEERQRGNFPDRFSGHQFPNYSSELNVNALLLGDSALYLCASSLKGGWGAFFGQGTRLTVV.

The chain uses TRBV6-6 and TRBJ1-4; the match to TRBD1 covers 11 bases. The CDR3 extends over 16 amino acids. In germline, CDR1 is MNHNY, CDR2 SVGAGI (reference sequence). After removal of 1 base from V and 7 bases from J, the junction contained 5 bases not matched to a gene. The CDR3 DNA reads TGTGCCAGCAGTTACTATTCCGGGACAGGGGGTGAAAAACTGTTTTTT. This codes for CASSYYSGTGGEKLFF.

The chain joins TRBV29-1 to TRBJ2-7, with no clear D. The CDR3 sequence is 11 residues long. V lost 4 bases, J lost 2 bases, and 6 bases lay in between. Germline assignment: CDR1 SQVTM and CDR2 ANQGSEA. CDR3 residues: CSVGETYEQYF. DNA of the CDR3: TGCAGCGTTGGTGAAACCTACGAGCAGTACTTC.

The gene calls are TRBV6-5 and TRBJ2-2, with D uncertain. Germline V CDR1 and CDR2: MNHEY, SVGAGI. Between the trimmed V and J ends, which lost 5 bases and 7 bases, there was a span of 11 bases. The CDR3 loop spans 13 amino acids. This chain's CDR3 is CASSQFSLGELFF. In DNA form, the CDR3 reads TGTGCCAGCAGTCAATTCAGCCTCGGGGAGCTGTTTTTT.

The V gene is TRBV4-3, the J gene TRBJ2-1; D possibly corresponds to TRBD2 (5 bases). Germline V gene lookup returns CDR1 LGHNA and CDR2 YSLEER. The CDR3 totals 18 residues. The ends were cut back, 1 base at V and 4 bases at J, with 20 bases in the middle. CDR3 DNA: TGCGCCAGCAGCCAAGGTACGAGCGGAATCTCTTCTTACAATGAGCAGTTCTTC. Amino acids: CASSQGTSGISSYNEQFF.

CDR3 in DNA: TGTGCCAGCAGTTACGCGACAGGGACCACTGAAGCTTTCTTT. Translated: CASSYATGTTEAFF. The V call is TRBV27, the J call TRBJ1-1; TRBD1 matches at 7 bases. The germline CDR1 and CDR2 sequences are MNHEY and SMNVEV (reference sequence). CDR3 length: 14 residues. The junction had 6 bases not matched to a gene; V was cut back by 4 bases and J by 4 bases.

The chain carries TRBV10-1 and TRBJ1-1; TRBD1 matches at 8 bases. Germline assignment: CDR1 WNHNN and CDR2 SYGVQD (reference sequence). The CDR3 loop spans 17 amino acids. After removal of 8 bases from V and 1 base from J, the junction contained 15 bases not matched to a gene. This CDR3 is CASRGQGIISWNTEAFF. DNA for the CDR3: TGCGCCAGCCGAGGACAGGGTATAATCTCGTGGAACACTGAAGCTTTCTTT.

V and J are TRBV2 and TRBJ2-1, with TRBD1 matching over 8 bases. CDR1 SNHLY and CDR2 FYNNEI come from the germline V gene. This CDR3 spans 13 amino acids. The V gene end was trimmed by 8 bases and the J gene end by 9 bases; junction bases not matched to a gene: 9. This CDR3 reads CASLGTGHAEQFF. DNA for the CDR3: TGTGCCAGCCTCGGGACAGGACACGCTGAGCAGTTCTTC.

The chain has TRBV4-1 and TRBJ2-5; no clear D. CDR3 size: 12 residues. V lost 0 bases to trimming and J lost 6 bases, with 5 bases between them. The germline gives CDR1 MGHRA, CDR2 YSYEKL. The chain's CDR3 is CASSQEAKTQYF. The CDR3, as DNA: TGCGCCAGCAGCCAAGAAGCGAAGACCCAGTACTTC.

This chain joins TRBV9 and TRBJ1-1; no reliable D call. V lost 4 bases and J lost 1, with 8 bases in between. CDR1 SGDLS and CDR2 YYNGEE come from the germline V gene. The CDR3 is 13 residues long. CDR3 loop: CASSTSKNTEAFF. Here the CDR3 DNA reads TGTGCCAGCAGCACAAGCAAGAACACTGAAGCTTTCTTT.